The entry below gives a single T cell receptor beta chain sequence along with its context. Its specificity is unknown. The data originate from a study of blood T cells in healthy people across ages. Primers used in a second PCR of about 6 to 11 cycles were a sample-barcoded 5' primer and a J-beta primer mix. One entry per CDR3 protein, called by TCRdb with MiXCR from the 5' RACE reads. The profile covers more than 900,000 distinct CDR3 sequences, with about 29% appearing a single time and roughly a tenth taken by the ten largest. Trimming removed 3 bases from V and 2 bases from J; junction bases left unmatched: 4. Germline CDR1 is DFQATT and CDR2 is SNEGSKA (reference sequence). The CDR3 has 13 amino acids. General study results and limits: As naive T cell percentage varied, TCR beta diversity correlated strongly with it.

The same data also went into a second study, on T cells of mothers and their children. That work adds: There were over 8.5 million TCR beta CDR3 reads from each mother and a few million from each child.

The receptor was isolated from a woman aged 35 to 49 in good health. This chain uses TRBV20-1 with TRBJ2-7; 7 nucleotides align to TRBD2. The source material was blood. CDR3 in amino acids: CSASAGVTYEQYF. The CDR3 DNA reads TGCAGTGCTAGTGCGGGAGTTACCTACGAGCAGTACTTC.